Below, one T cell receptor (beta chain) is given with its context. The donors were part of the validation cohort, which consisted of more than 90 subjects and was separate from the first cohort of 666 subjects. These data are taken from a study of cytomegalovirus exposure and HLA in healthy donors. Germline V gene lookup returns CDR1 ENHRY and CDR2 SYGVKD. Trimming cost V 8 bases and J 0 bases, with 10 bases left between them. The CDR3 has 13 amino acids. This table comes from immunoSEQ multiplex PCR, and its TCRdb copy is limited to in-frame clones, with some not included. This sample has tens of thousands of clones, with around 96% found just once.

This chain uses TRBV10-3 with TRBJ2-5; D is possibly TRBD2 (6 bases). The clonotype originates from a woman aged 18-29 years in good health and CMV-seropositive. The sequenced material came from PBMCs. The CDR3 region has the DNA TGTGCCATCGAGGCTAGCGACCAAGAGACCCAGTACTTC. Translation: CAIEASDQETQYF.